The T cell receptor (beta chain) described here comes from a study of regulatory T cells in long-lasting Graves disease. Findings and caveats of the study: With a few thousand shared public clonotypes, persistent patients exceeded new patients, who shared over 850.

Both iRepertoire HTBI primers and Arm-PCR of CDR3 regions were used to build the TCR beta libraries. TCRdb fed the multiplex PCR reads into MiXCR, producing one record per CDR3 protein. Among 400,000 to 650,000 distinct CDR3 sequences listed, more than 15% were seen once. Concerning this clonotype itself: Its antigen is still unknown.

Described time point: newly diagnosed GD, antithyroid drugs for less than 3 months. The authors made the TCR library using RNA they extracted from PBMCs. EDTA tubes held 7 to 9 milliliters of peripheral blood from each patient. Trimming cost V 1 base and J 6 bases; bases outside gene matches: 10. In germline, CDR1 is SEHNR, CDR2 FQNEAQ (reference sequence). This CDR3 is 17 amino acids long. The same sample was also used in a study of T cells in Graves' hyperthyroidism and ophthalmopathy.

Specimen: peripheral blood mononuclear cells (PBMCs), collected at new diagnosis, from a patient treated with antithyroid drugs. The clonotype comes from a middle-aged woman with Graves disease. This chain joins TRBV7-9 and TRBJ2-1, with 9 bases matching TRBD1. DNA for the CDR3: TGTGCCAGCAGCTTAGTGGATTATGTGACAGGGGGCAATGAGCAGTTCTTC. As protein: CASSLVDYVTGGNEQFF. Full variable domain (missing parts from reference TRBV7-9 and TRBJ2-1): DTGVSQNPRHKITKRGQNVTFRCDPISEHNRLYWYRQTLGQGPEFLTYFQNEAQLEKSRLLSDRFSAERPKGSFSTLEIQRTEQGDSAMYLCASSLVDYVTGGNEQFFGPGTRLTVL.